The 20 T cell receptor beta chains given below trace back to one sample, sequenced in a study of T cell responses to AZD1222 COVID-19 vaccine. Measured with immunoSEQ multiplex PCR; TCRdb has only the in-frame clones, and not every one. The sample consists of 170,000 or so clones, approximately 90% of them appearing once. This material consisted of peripheral blood, taken on day 0 of AZD1222 vaccination. These receptors were obtained from an adult in good health.

The J gene is TRBJ1-2, the V gene TRBV5-5; D ambiguous. V was clipped by 0 bases and J by 3 bases, with 12 bases between them. CDR3 length: 15 residues. CDR1 is SGHKS, CDR2 YYEKEE, per germline (reference sequence). CDR3 amino acids: CASSLDVGFYYGYTF. CDR3 in DNA: TGTGCCAGCAGCTTGGATGTCGGATTCTACTATGGCTACACCTTC.

The CDR3 DNA is TGTGCCAGCAGTTTCGATCCGATGGGGGGGAGAGAGCAGTTCTTC. Protein: CASSFDPMGGREQFF. V and J are TRBV28 and TRBJ2-1; the match to TRBD2 covers 7 bases. V lost 3 bases and J lost 10; bases outside the gene matches: 12. CDR1 MDHEN and CDR2 SYDVKM come from the germline V gene. CDR3 length: 15 amino acids.

This chain connects TRBV30 to TRBJ1-6; the D is unclear. The CDR3 is made up of 15 amino acids. Trimming pared 0 bases from V and 6 bases from J, leaving 12 bases between. CDR1 GTSNPN and CDR2 SVGIG come from the germline V gene (reference sequence). CDR3 nucleotides: TGTGCCTGGAGTGTTGTCGAGGGAGTTAATTCACCCCTCCACTTT. Translating gives CAWSVVEGVNSPLHF. The full variable domain, in which reference TRBV30 and TRBJ1-6 provide the parts outside the CDR3, is SQTIHQWPATLVQPVGSPLSLECTVEGTSNPNLYWYRQAAGRGLQLLFYSVGIGQISSEVPQNLSASRPQDRQFILSSKKLLLSDSGFYLCAWSVVEGVNSPLHFGNGTRLTVT.

The chain joins TRBV19 to TRBJ2-2; 7 nucleotides agree with TRBD1. The CDR3 totals 16 residues. V lost 7 bases, J lost 1 base, and 9 bases stayed unmatched. Germline V gene data show CDR1 as LNHDA and CDR2 as SQIVND (reference sequence). CDR3: CASILSGTVNTGELFF. As DNA, the CDR3 is TGTGCCAGTATCCTATCAGGGACAGTGAACACCGGGGAGCTGTTTTTT.

The table lists this clone with a count of one. The V gene is TRBV6-5, the J gene TRBJ1-1, with TRBD1 matching 7 bases. Germline V gene sequence: CDR1 MNHEY, CDR2 SVGAGI. The CDR3 has 14 residues. V dropped 5 bases and J dropped 2; count of bases not matched to a gene: 5. The CDR3 reads CASSRTGLNTEAFF. CDR3 bases: TGTGCCAGCAGTAGGACAGGTTTAAACACTGAAGCTTTCTTT.

The chain has TRBV12-3 or TRBV12-4 and TRBJ2-7; maybe TRBD1 (5 bases). CDR3 size: 13 residues. Trimming removed 6 bases from V and 0 bases from J, with 9 bases in between. As DNA, the CDR3 is TGTGCCAGCAGCCCTACAGGCTCCTACGAGCAGTACTTC. Protein sequence: CASSPTGSYEQYF.

This chain uses TRBV5-1 with TRBJ2-7; possibly TRBD1 or TRBD2 for D (6 bases each). V shed 3 bases and J shed 2 bases, with 12 bases lying between them. Germline-derived CDR1 and CDR2 are SGHRS and YFSETQ. The CDR3 sequence is 14 residues long. The CDR3 loop reads CASSWGASTYEQYF. CDR3 sequence (DNA): TGCGCCAGCAGCTGGGGGGCTTCTACCTACGAGCAGTACTTC.

The chain joins TRBV2 to TRBJ1-5; D is ambiguous. CDR3 length equals 12 residues. Germline V lookup: CDR1 SNHLY, CDR2 FYNNEI. Trimming pared 5 bases from V and 4 bases from J, leaving 6 bases between. CDR3 coding DNA: TGTGCCAGCAGTCCCTCTAATCAGCCCCAGCATTTT. Translated, it gives CASSPSNQPQHF.

This sequence joins TRBV20-1 and TRBJ2-7; TRBD2 matches at 8 bases. The CDR3 loop spans 18 amino acids. Per germline, CDR1 DFQATT and CDR2 SNEGSKA (reference sequence). Losses at the gene ends were 3 bases for V and 7 bases for J; bases not matched to a gene: 23. CDR3 coding DNA: TGCAGTGCTAGTGTTCCAGCGGGGGTTCTATTCCCCTCCTGGGAGCAGTACTTC. The encoded protein is CSASVPAGVLFPSWEQYF.

This clone was seen a single time. The chain links TRBV25-1 to TRBJ2-3, with D perhaps TRBD2 (5 bases). Per the germline V gene, CDR1 is MGHDK and CDR2 is SYGVNS. CDR3 length: 14 residues. V dropped 4 bases and J dropped 0 bases, with 8 bases sitting between them. The CDR3 loop reads CASSAEASTDTQYF. In nucleotides, the CDR3 is TGTGCCAGCAGTGCGGAGGCTAGCACAGATACGCAGTATTTT. The entire variable domain, with the rest obtained from reference TRBV25-1 and TRBJ2-3, is as follows: EADIYQTPRYLVIGTGKKITLECSQTMGHDKMYWYQQDPGMELHLIHYSYGVNSTEKGDLSSESTVSRIRTEHFPLTLESARPSHTSQYLCASSAEASTDTQYFGPGTRLTVL.

The gene calls are TRBV6-5 and TRBJ1-2; D is uncertain. CDR3 size: 13 residues. Germline V gene sequence: CDR1 MNHEY, CDR2 SVGAGI. Trimming pared 5 bases from V and 4 bases from J, leaving 11 bases between. The CDR3 protein is CASSITEGYGYTF. CDR3 nucleotide sequence: TGTGCCAGCAGTATCACCGAGGGCTATGGCTACACCTTC.

The rearrangement links TRBV9 to TRBJ2-1; 11 nucleotides match TRBD2. Losses at the gene ends were 4 bases for V and 5 bases for J; bases not matched to a gene: 8. This CDR3 is built from 16 residues. The germline V gene encodes CDR1 SGDLS and CDR2 YYNGEE. CDR3 coding DNA: TGTGCCAGCAGCCCAGGGGTAGCGGGGGGGAACAATGAGCAGTTCTTC. This codes for CASSPGVAGGNNEQFF.

This rearrangement joins TRBV5-1 to TRBJ1-4, with TRBD1 matching 7 bases. The CDR3 consists of 17 residues. V gave up 4 bases and J gave up 2 bases; unmatched junction bases: 11. Germline V lookup: CDR1 SGHRS, CDR2 YFSETQ. The chain's CDR3 is CASSTGDSKGTNEKLFF. CDR3 in DNA: TGCGCCAGCAGCACGGGGGACAGCAAAGGCACTAATGAAAAACTGTTTTTT.

V and J are TRBV6-5 and TRBJ1-6, with TRBD1 identical over 7 bases. The germline V gene encodes CDR1 MNHEY and CDR2 SVGAGI. The CDR3 spans 15 residues. Unmatched junction bases numbered 6, after V lost 3 bases and J lost 7 bases. The CDR3 is CASSYEGARNSPLHF. Here the CDR3 DNA reads TGTGCCAGCAGTTATGAGGGGGCTAGGAATTCACCCCTCCACTTT.

The chain joins TRBV6-5 to TRBJ2-1; tentatively, D is TRBD1 (5 bases). Per germline, CDR1 MNHEY and CDR2 SVGAGI. V was cut by 6 bases and J by 2 bases, with 11 bases left in between. This CDR3 region has 14 residues. CDR3 coding DNA: TGTGCCAGCAGACCTCTGGACACCTACAATGAGCAGTTCTTC. This translates into CASRPLDTYNEQFF.

The chain employs TRBV11-2 and TRBJ1-1; D is ambiguous. Trimming took 2 bases from V and 8 from J, leaving 6 bases between them. The CDR3 totals 11 residues. Looked up from germline, CDR1 is SGHAT and CDR2 is FQNNGV. CDR3 coding DNA: TGTGCCAGCAGCTTACCGGGGGAAGCTTTCTTT. Encoded protein: CASSLPGEAFF.

This chain links TRBV13 with TRBJ2-2; 8 nucleotides agree with TRBD2. CDR1 is PRHDT, CDR2 FYEKMQ, per germline (reference sequence). The CDR3 extends over 16 amino acids. V lost 2 bases and J lost 0; bases outside the gene matches: 2. CDR3 coding DNA: TGTGCCAGCAGCTTATCAGCGGGGGCGAACACCGGGGAGCTGTTTTTT. Its protein product is CASSLSAGANTGELFF.

The V gene is TRBV30, the J gene TRBJ1-2; D is unresolved. CDR1 GTSNPN and CDR2 SVGIG come from the germline V gene (reference sequence). The CDR3 spans 12 residues. Between the trimmed V and J ends, which lost 4 bases and 8 bases, there was a span of 14 bases. CDR3 nucleotides: TGTGCCTGGATCGGGAGGTGGGAAGGCTACACCTTC. Residues: CAWIGRWEGYTF. Based on the CDR3 plus reference TRBV30 and TRBJ1-2, the full variable domain is SQTIHQWPATLVQPVGSPLSLECTVEGTSNPNLYWYRQAAGRGLQLLFYSVGIGQISSEVPQNLSASRPQDRQFILSSKKLLLSDSGFYLCAWIGRWEGYTFGSGTRLTVV.

The V and J genes are TRBV19 and TRBJ1-1, with D unresolved. Germline V lookup: CDR1 LNHDA, CDR2 SQIVND (reference sequence). V gave up 9 bases and J gave up 3 bases, with 14 bases separating them. The CDR3 totals 13 residues. The CDR3 loop reads CASNMKRDTEAFF. The CDR3 DNA follows: TGTGCCAGCAACATGAAGAGGGACACTGAAGCTTTCTTT.

The chain joins TRBV4-1 to TRBJ2-5; TRBD2 matches at 11 bases. In germline, CDR1 is MGHRA, CDR2 YSYEKL. V shed 6 bases and J 5 bases; nucleotides not matched to a gene: 11. There are 16 residues in the CDR3. In DNA, the CDR3 is TGCGCCAGCAGAGGTGCTGGGACTAGCGGCTTGGAGACCCAGTACTTC. This translates into CASRGAGTSGLETQYF.